The entry below gives a single T cell receptor (beta chain) sequence along with its context. Its matching antigen is unknown. This record belongs to a study of cytomegalovirus exposure and HLA in healthy donors. Overall study context: As released early, the data held 65 million to 90 million unique TCRs from HLA-typed donors.

A multiplex PCR was run with 60 Vbeta primers and 13 Jbeta primers. Profiling relied on immunoSEQ multiplex PCR, and the TCRdb table lists in-frame clones only, not all of them. Seen here are 45,000 to 65,000 clones, more than 60% observed once, and the top ten hold approximately 2.5%. Study-level findings and limits: A missense variant in DCLRE1C was later tied to TCR beta V- and J-gene trimming.

Trimming cost V 8 bases and J 0 bases; bases outside gene matches: 3. There are 16 residues in the CDR3. Looked up from germline, CDR1 is MNHNY and CDR2 is SVGAGI (reference sequence). Sequenced sample: PBMCs. The J gene is TRBJ2-6, the V gene TRBV6-6, with 11 bases aligning to TRBD2. This clonotype was obtained from a woman aged 35 to 49 in good health and CMV-seropositive. CDR3 protein: CASGLAGGSGANVLTF. The CDR3 DNA reads TGTGCCAGCGGCCTAGCGGGGGGCTCTGGGGCCAACGTCCTGACTTTC.